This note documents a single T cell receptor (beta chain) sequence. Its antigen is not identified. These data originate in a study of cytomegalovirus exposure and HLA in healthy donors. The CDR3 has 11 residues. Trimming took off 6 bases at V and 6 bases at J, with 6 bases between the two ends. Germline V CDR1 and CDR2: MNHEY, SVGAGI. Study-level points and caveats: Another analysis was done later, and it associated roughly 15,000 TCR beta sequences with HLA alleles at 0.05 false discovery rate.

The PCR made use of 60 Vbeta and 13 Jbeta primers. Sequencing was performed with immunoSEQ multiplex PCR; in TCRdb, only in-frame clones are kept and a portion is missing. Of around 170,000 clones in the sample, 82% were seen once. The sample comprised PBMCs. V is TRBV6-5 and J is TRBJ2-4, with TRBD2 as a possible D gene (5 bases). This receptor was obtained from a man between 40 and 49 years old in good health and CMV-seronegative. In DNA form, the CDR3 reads TGTGCCAGCAGCGCGGGAAACATTCAGTACTTC. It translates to CASSAGNIQYF.